The 11 T cell receptor beta chains below all came from one sample that was sequenced in a study of T-cell memory formation after mild COVID-19. TCRdb called the 5' RACE reads again in MiXCR, with one record for every CDR3 protein. This table holds about 430,000 distinct CDR3 sequences, roughly 18% found once. The sequenced sample was PBMCs or a T cell subset sorted from them (not recorded which). These receptors all come from a man younger than 30 who had mild COVID-19 (a few samples of this study predate the infection). Cell type and time point are not known.

The CDR3 DNA is TGCGCCAGCAGTGAGAGTCAGATCAATCAGCCCCAGCATTTT. This encodes CASSESQINQPQHF. The chain has TRBV10-2 and TRBJ1-5; D is uncertain. Trimming stripped 2 bases from V and 3 bases from J, with 8 bases between. This CDR3 is 14 amino acids long. CDR1 is WSHSY, CDR2 SAAADI, per germline.

This clonotype was found many times. In nucleotides, the CDR3 is TGTGCCAGTCGGGGGGCCGACGCCGGGGAGCTGTTTTTT. Protein: CASRGADAGELFF. The V gene is TRBV10-3, the J gene TRBJ2-2, with D possibly TRBD2 on 7 matching bases. Deletions cut 10 bases from V and 6 bases from J, with 15 bases between. The CDR3 has 13 amino acids. CDR1 is ENHRY and CDR2 is SYGVKD in the germline V gene.

This chain connects TRBV4-2 to TRBJ2-7, with D maybe TRBD2 (6 bases). CDR3 length equals 17 residues. The V gene's germline CDR1 is LGHNA and CDR2 YNFKEQ. Trimming cost V 5 bases and J 2 bases, with 22 bases left between them. CDR3 in amino acids: CASSSLHGTEKAYEQYF. In nucleotides, the CDR3 is TGTGCCAGCAGCTCCCTCCACGGGACTGAGAAAGCCTACGAGCAGTACTTC.

This clonotype showed up many times. V is TRBV6-2 or TRBV6-3 and J is TRBJ2-3, with 7 bases that match TRBD1. The CDR3 is 13 residues long. V was pared by 5 bases and J by 5 bases, with 4 bases of the junction left unmatched. Germline CDR1 reads MNHEY; CDR2 reads SVGEGT. The chain's CDR3 is CASSPRTGDTQYF. The CDR3, as DNA: TGTGCCAGCAGTCCGAGGACAGGAGATACGCAGTATTTT.

This clonotype was seen only a few times. The rearrangement uses TRBV6-2 or TRBV6-3 and TRBJ2-1, with 7 bases aligning to TRBD2. This CDR3 region has 17 residues. Germline CDR1 and CDR2: MNHEY and SVGEGT. V was pared by 7 bases and J by 0 bases, with 12 bases of the junction left unmatched. The CDR3 loop is CASTIASSGLSYNEQFF. For the CDR3, the DNA is TGTGCCAGCACCATAGCGTCTAGCGGCCTCTCCTACAATGAGCAGTTCTTC.

This clonotype appeared a few times. The rearrangement uses TRBV12-3 or TRBV12-4 and TRBJ1-5; possible D gene TRBD1, 5 bases. The ends were cut back, 0 bases at V and 5 bases at J, with 8 bases in the middle. The CDR3 contains 14 residues. The CDR3 DNA follows: TGTGCCAGCAGTTTAGCAACAGGCTATCAGCCCCAGCATTTT. This sequence encodes CASSLATGYQPQHF.

This clonotype came up a few times. The chain is built from TRBV29-1 and TRBJ2-1; TRBD1 might be the D (5 bases). Germline-derived CDR1 and CDR2 are SQVTM and ANQGSEA. The CDR3 spans 11 residues. Deletions cut 7 bases from V and 9 bases from J, with 13 bases between. The CDR3 DNA reads TGCAGCGGGGGCTACACTCGTGAGCAGTTCTTC. It specifies CSGGYTREQFF.

This clonotype was recorded a few times. V and J are TRBV5-1 and TRBJ1-1; D ambiguous. CDR3 length: 13 residues. Germline CDR1 reads SGHRS; CDR2 reads YFSETQ. V was trimmed by 4 bases and J by 1 base, leaving 8 bases between them. The CDR3 DNA follows: TGCGCCAGCAGCACGGACTCGAACACTGAAGCTTTCTTT. This sequence encodes CASSTDSNTEAFF.

The V gene is TRBV5-6, the J gene TRBJ2-7, with D possibly matching TRBD1 (5 bases). The V gene lost 7 bases and the J gene lost 0 bases, with 17 bases spanning the gap. CDR3 length equals 15 residues. CDR1 SGHDT and CDR2 YYEEEE come from the germline V gene. CDR3 region: CASAVGPGFSYEQYV. The CDR3 nucleotides read TGTGCCAGCGCAGTGGGCCCAGGGTTCTCCTACGAGCAGTACGTC.

This sequence joins TRBV27 and TRBJ2-7; unclear D gene. This CDR3 comprises 11 residues. Germline CDR1 is MNHEY and CDR2 is SMNVEV (reference sequence). Trimming removed 10 bases at V and 4 bases at J, with 11 bases between. The CDR3 sequence is CATQTPYEQYF. CDR3 DNA: TGTGCCACACAGACCCCATACGAGCAGTACTTC.

The chain is built from TRBV4-3 and TRBJ2-5, with 13 bases aligning to TRBD2. The CDR3 length is 19 residues. CDR1 and CDR2 from the germline V gene are LGHNA and YSLEER. V dropped 0 bases and J dropped 1; count of bases not matched to a gene: 8. The CDR3, as DNA: TGCGCCAGCAGCCAAGATATACTAGCGGGGGGGCGAAGCCAAGAGACCCAGTACTTC. This gives the protein CASSQDILAGGRSQETQYF.